These 11 T cell receptor beta chains came from one sample sequenced in a study of beta chain features in type 1 diabetes. The study's findings and limits: Shortening of TCRB CDR3s, moderate but significant, appeared in all four CD4+ subsets of Type 1 diabetes patients.

Their antigens are not known. The sequenced template was cDNA made from the entire isolated RNA. This table comes from immunoSEQ multiplex PCR, and its TCRdb copy is limited to in-frame clones, with some not included. Counted here are around 310,000 clones, approximately 13% occurring once; the ten biggest clones make up 0.013% to 0.015%. The sample consisted of naive CD4+ T cells from blood. These receptors all come from a woman under 30 with type 1 diabetes.

This clone came up a few times. V and J are TRBV5-4 and TRBJ1-2; possible D gene TRBD1, 5 bases. Germline V gives CDR1 SGHNT, CDR2 YYREEE (reference sequence). CDR3 length equals 13 residues. Deletions cut 4 bases from V and 4 bases from J, with 11 bases between. CDR3 in DNA: TGTGCCAGCAGCACAGACAGCTCCTATGGCTACACCTTC. Translation: CASSTDSSYGYTF.

This clone turned up a few times. V usage is TRBV28 and J usage is TRBJ2-7; D may be TRBD2 (5 bases). The germline V and J ends were trimmed by 8 bases and 5 bases, with 16 bases remaining between them. Germline V gene sequence: CDR1 MDHEN, CDR2 SYDVKM. This CDR3 is built from 13 residues. CDR3 amino acids: CASSEGKFHEQYV. CDR3 DNA: TGTGCCAGCTCAGAGGGAAAATTCCACGAGCAGTACGTC.

V and J are TRBV5-6 and TRBJ2-1, with D tentatively TRBD1 (5 bases). CDR1 and CDR2 (germline): SGHDT, YYEEEE. Trimming cost V 0 bases and J 7 bases, with 8 bases left between them. The CDR3 spans 13 residues. The CDR3 region is CASSLDRRNEQFF. CDR3 in DNA: TGTGCCAGCAGCTTGGACAGGCGGAATGAGCAGTTCTTC.

The chain combines TRBV30 with TRBJ2-1, with D perhaps TRBD2 (6 bases). This CDR3 region has 14 residues. Germline CDR1 GTSNPN, CDR2 SVGIG (reference sequence). The V end was cut by 5 bases, the J end by 6 bases, with 17 bases between. The CDR3 coding sequence is TGTGCCTGGGTTTTAGGCCTGGGGGGCAATGAGCAGTTCTTC. Protein product: CAWVLGLGGNEQFF.

Only a few counts were recorded for this clone. The chain links TRBV11-2 to TRBJ2-1; 9 nucleotides match TRBD1. The length of the CDR3 is 13 residues. Trimming removed 4 bases from V and 8 bases from J; junction bases left unmatched: 3. Germline V gene data show CDR1 as SGHAT and CDR2 as FQNNGV. The CDR3 coding sequence is TGTGCCAGCAGCTCGGACAGGGGCGATGAGCAGTTCTTC. Protein product: CASSSDRGDEQFF.

The chain joins TRBV6-5 to TRBJ2-5, with D perhaps matching TRBD1 (6 bases). CDR1 and CDR2 from the germline V gene are MNHEY and SVGAGI. Trimming took 2 bases from V and 5 from J, leaving 15 bases between them. The CDR3 covers 15 residues. The CDR3 region is CASSYGTGQRETQYF. The CDR3 DNA is TGTGCCAGCAGTTACGGTACAGGGCAGCGGGAGACCCAGTACTTC.

This chain joins TRBV28 and TRBJ1-1; D may be TRBD1 (6 bases). The CDR3 has 16 residues. V lost 2 bases and J 1 base, leaving 14 bases between the germline ends. CDR1 and CDR2 from the germline V gene are MDHEN and SYDVKM. The CDR3 region is CASSLAPTGSNTEAFF. In nucleotides, the CDR3 is TGTGCCAGCAGTTTAGCCCCGACAGGTTCGAACACTGAAGCTTTCTTT.

This clone was seen only a few times. The chain uses TRBV5-4 and TRBJ2-5, with 7 bases aligning to TRBD2. The CDR3 loop spans 15 amino acids. Germline CDR1 is SGHNT and CDR2 is YYREEE (reference sequence). V dropped 0 bases and J dropped 2; count of bases not matched to a gene: 4. The CDR3 spells CASSLGLAMQETQYF. The CDR3 DNA sequence: TGTGCCAGCAGCTTGGGACTAGCTATGCAAGAGACCCAGTACTTC. Filled out from reference TRBV5-4 and TRBJ2-5, the complete variable domain reads ETGVTQSPTHLIKTRGQQVTLRCSSQSGHNTVSWYQQALGQGPQFIFQYYREEENGRGNFPPRFSGLQFPNYSSELNVNALELDDSALYLCASSLGLAMQETQYFGPGTRLLVL.

This chain links TRBV5-1 with TRBJ2-1, with 8 bases matching TRBD2. CDR1 is SGHRS and CDR2 is YFSETQ in the germline V gene. CDR3 length equals 15 residues. Unmatched junction bases numbered 3, after V lost 2 bases and J lost 2 bases. The CDR3 protein is CASSLTSGAYNEQFF. The CDR3 bases are TGCGCCAGCAGCTTAACTAGCGGAGCCTACAATGAGCAGTTCTTC.

The chain combines TRBV5-4 with TRBJ2-1, with D possibly TRBD1 on 6 matching bases. Germline V gene sequence: CDR1 SGHNT, CDR2 YYREEE (reference sequence). V shed 2 bases and J shed 7 bases, with 16 bases lying between them. The CDR3 length is 15 residues. CDR3 coding DNA: TGTGCCAGCAGCTTAAGGCTCCAGGGGCGGAATGAGCAGTTCTTC. As protein: CASSLRLQGRNEQFF.

The gene calls are TRBV2 and TRBJ2-7; a possible D gene is TRBD2 (6 bases). CDR1 SNHLY and CDR2 FYNNEI come from the germline V gene. The length of the CDR3 is 17 residues. Between the trimmed V and J ends, which lost 8 bases and 0 bases, there was a span of 23 bases. As DNA, the CDR3 is TGTGCCAGCGGCGGGACCGCACCTGGGGCCTCCTCCTACGAGCAGTACTTC. As protein: CASGGTAPGASSYEQYF.